What follows describes a single T cell receptor (beta chain). The source of the sample is a study of blood T cell repertoires in COVID-19. Per germline, CDR1 MDHEN and CDR2 SYDVKM. J lost 3 bases, V lost 8 bases, and 7 bases had no gene match. The CDR3 sequence is 14 residues long. Original processing methods: Nucleated cell counts were estimated from reference gene primer amplification. Data came from immunoSEQ multiplex PCR; TCRdb stores just in-frame clones and leaves some out. The V and J calls and the clone size are those of that table, but D and trimming were determined from the DNA. The table lists more than 250,000 clones, roughly 90% of them singletons, with 6.4% in the top ten.

The TCR was taken from a man aged 18 to 29 who had recovered from COVID-19. The chain combines TRBV28 with TRBJ2-7; TRBD2 agrees at 10 bases. Sequencing was done on a sample of peripheral blood. The CDR3: CASQPSGSNYEQYF. CDR3 nucleotide sequence: TGTGCCAGCCAACCTAGCGGGAGCAACTACGAGCAGTACTTC.